This T cell receptor beta chain derives from a study of blood T cell repertoires in COVID-19. Across the study: COVID-19 samples from acute and convalescent phases originated in the United States, Italy and Spain. Sample material is recorded as cDNA or gDNA derived from T cells, B-cell-depleted T cells, or PBMCs.

In the authors' methods: Reference gene primer amplification gave nucleated cell count estimates. Sequenced by immunoSEQ multiplex PCR; TCRdb stores in-frame clones only, minus some. The V and J calls and clone size come from that table; D and trimming were worked out from the DNA. The data show roughly 80,000 clones, approximately 84% seen once. Trimming cost V 5 bases and J 1 base; bases outside gene matches: 13. Germline CDR1 SNHLY, CDR2 FYNNEI. The CDR3 totals 19 residues. Sequenced material: peripheral blood. This chain links TRBV2 with TRBJ2-5; 13 positions match TRBD2. This sequence was found in a human donor in a cohort sampled during active COVID-19. The DNA for the CDR3 is TGTGCCAGCAGTTGGGGGGGGGCCGGGACTAGCGGGATCCAAGAGACCCAGTACTTC. This sequence encodes CASSWGGAGTSGIQETQYF.